Listed below are T cell receptor beta chains from one sample, sequenced in a study of T cells in Graves' hyperthyroidism and ophthalmopathy. TCRdb reprocessed the multiplex PCR reads via MiXCR and lists one record per CDR3 protein. The sample records about half a million distinct CDR3 sequences, about 22% being singletons. Sequencing was done on a sample of blood. Receptor source: a woman in her 70s with Graves' ophthalmopathy. The CDR3 runs from the conserved cysteine through the conserved F or W. D genes are given only for firm matches. Size values are once, few and many counts, or a class for expanded clones, and some rows have none.

D: .; size: .; J: TRBJ2-4; V: TRBV28; DNA: TGTGCCAGCAGTCTGCAGGTTCCCAAAAACATTCAGTACTTC; CDR3: CASSLQVPKNIQYF
D: .; size: .; J: TRBJ2-2; V: TRBV19; DNA: TGTGCCAGTAGTATAAGAAGGGGACTTAACACCGGGGAGCTGTTTTTT; CDR3: CASSIRRGLNTGELFF
D: TRBD2; size: .; J: TRBJ2-1; V: TRBV5-1; DNA: TGTGCCAGCAGCGTAGGGCTTGGGGGGATAACTAGCGGGGTGCACGGGGAGCAGTTCTTC; CDR3: CASSVGLGGITSGVHGEQFF
D: TRBD1; size: .; J: TRBJ1-2; V: TRBV7-2; DNA: TGTGCCAGCAGCCCTTGGACAGGAGCTCCTGACGGCTACACCTTC; CDR3: CASSPWTGAPDGYTF
D: .; size: many; J: TRBJ1-5; V: TRBV6-1; DNA: TGTGCCAGCAGTCACAGGGAGGTCAGTCAGCCCCAGCATTTT; CDR3: CASSHREVSQPQHF
D: TRBD2; size: .; J: TRBJ2-2; V: TRBV11-2; DNA: TGTGCCAGCAGCTTAGCGTTAGCGGGAGATGGCGGGGAGCTGTTTTTT; CDR3: CASSLALAGDGGELFF
D: TRBD1; size: .; J: TRBJ2-1; V: TRBV28; DNA: TGTGCCAGCAGTTTGGGAAAGGGGGCTCGGGGTTCCTACAATGAGCAGTTCTTC; CDR3: CASSLGKGARGSYNEQFF
D: TRBD1; size: .; J: TRBJ1-5; V: TRBV12-3/TRBV12-4; DNA: TGTGCCAGCACCATCCGAGTGGGGGTTGAGGGGGCTCGGCATTTT; CDR3: CASTIRVGVEGARHF
D: .; size: few; J: TRBJ1-1; V: TRBV18; DNA: TGTGCCAGCTCACCAGGAAGGTTGGACACTGAAGCTTTCTTT; CDR3: CASSPGRLDTEAFF
D: .; size: .; J: TRBJ2-5; V: TRBV29-1; DNA: TGCAGCGTTTCTTTGGCCCGCGGGGAGACCCAGTACTTC; CDR3: CSVSLARGETQYF
D: .; size: .; J: TRBJ2-7; V: TRBV19; DNA: TGTGCCAGCGGAATTACTAGCCTGGGCGAGCAGTACTTC; CDR3: CASGITSLGEQYF
D: TRBD1; size: many; J: TRBJ2-3; V: TRBV6-1; DNA: TGTGCCAGCAGTGAATGGGGACAGGGGATTTCCGATACGCAGTATTTT; CDR3: CASSEWGQGISDTQYF
D: .; size: many; J: TRBJ2-7; V: TRBV11-2; DNA: TGTGCCAGCAGCTTAGCTGGGGACTACGAGCAGTACTTC; CDR3: CASSLAGDYEQYF
D: .; size: few; J: TRBJ2-6; V: TRBV6-1; DNA: TGTGCCAGCAGTTCAGGGGACCCCTCTGGGGCCAACGTCCTGACTTTC; CDR3: CASSSGDPSGANVLTF
D: .; size: many; J: TRBJ2-2; V: TRBV14; DNA: TGTGCCAGCAGCCAAGTCCCAGGCCTCGGGGAGCTGTTTTTT; CDR3: CASSQVPGLGELFF
D: .; size: few; J: TRBJ2-1; V: TRBV20-1; DNA: TGCAGTGCCGGAAGGCCAGGGGCCAATGAGCAGTTCTTC; CDR3: CSAGRPGANEQFF
D: TRBD1; size: .; J: TRBJ2-6; V: TRBV4-3; DNA: TGCGCCAGCAGCCAAACAACAGGGGTTGCTGGGGCCAACGTCCTGACTTTC; CDR3: CASSQTTGVAGANVLTF
D: .; size: few; J: TRBJ2-1; V: TRBV20-1; DNA: TGCAGTGGGCAGGGCTCCTACAATGAGCAGTTCTTC; CDR3: CSGQGSYNEQFF
D: TRBD1; size: .; J: TRBJ1-1; V: TRBV19; DNA: TGTGCCAGTATGGCGGGGACAGCGAACACTGAAGCTTTCTTT; CDR3: CASMAGTANTEAFF
D: TRBD1; size: many; J: TRBJ1-2; V: TRBV28; DNA: TGTGCCATCGCGGACAGGGCGGGTGGCTACACCTTC; CDR3: CAIADRAGGYTF
D: .; size: once; J: TRBJ1-1; V: TRBV6-1; DNA: TGTGCCAGCTTCAGGTTTTCGAACACTGAAGCTTTCTTT; CDR3: CASFRFSNTEAFF
D: .; size: many; J: TRBJ2-7; V: TRBV28; DNA: TGTGCCAGCAGTTTAGGCGGGGAATTCAACGAGCAGTACTTC; CDR3: CASSLGGEFNEQYF
D: .; size: .; J: TRBJ2-5; V: TRBV5-1; DNA: TGCGCCAGCAGCTTCAATGGGGGCCAAGAGACCCAGTACTTC; CDR3: CASSFNGGQETQYF
D: TRBD1; size: .; J: TRBJ1-1; V: TRBV28; DNA: TGTGCCAGCAGAACAGGGGGCGTTTTGAACACTGAAGCTTTCTTT; CDR3: CASRTGGVLNTEAFF
D: .; size: .; J: TRBJ2-7; V: TRBV6-6; DNA: TGTGCCAGCAGTTACTCCGGGGGGCGACCCTACGAGCAGTACTTC; CDR3: CASSYSGGRPYEQYF
D: .; size: many; J: TRBJ1-1; V: TRBV20-1; DNA: TGCAGTGCTAAGGGAGGGGCGGTGGTCACTGAAGCTTTCTTT; CDR3: CSAKGGAVVTEAFF